This is a list of T cell receptor beta chains from one sample in a study of blood T cell repertoires in COVID-19. The repertoire was sequenced with immunoSEQ multiplex PCR; TCRdb's copy has only in-frame clones and lacks some. The table records about 270,000 clones, around 81% of them present only once. The material sequenced was peripheral blood. The receptors were sampled from a woman aged 55 to 70 with active or convalescent COVID-19. CDR3s include the opening cysteine and the closing phenylalanine or tryptophan. The D gene is left open where the match is weak. Clone size, where shown, is once, few, many, or a class for clones that have expanded.

v_gene,d_gene,abundance,j_gene,CDR3nt,CDR3aa
TRBV7-3,.,.,TRBJ2-3,TGTGCCAGCAGCCCGGCAGGGACAGATACGCAGTATTTT,CASSPAGTDTQYF
TRBV5-4,.,.,TRBJ1-1,TGTGCCAGCAGCTCGCCTTCGGGAGCTTTCTTT,CASSSPSGAFF
TRBV29-1,.,.,TRBJ1-1,TGCAGCGTTGGTGGGGGGGGTGCGGGACACCGATACACTGAAGCTTTCTTT,CSVGGGGAGHRYTEAFF
TRBV5-5,TRBD1,.,TRBJ2-7,TGTGCCAGCAGTCATTCCACCGGGACAGCTAACTACGAGCAGTACTTC,CASSHSTGTANYEQYF
TRBV19,.,.,TRBJ1-1,TGTGCCAGTAGTATGCAGGGGAGGGACACTGAAGCTTTCTTT,CASSMQGRDTEAFF
TRBV21-1,.,.,TRBJ2-6,TGTGCCAGCATCATAAACGGGACAGGGGGCTCTGGGGCCAACGTCCTGACTTTC,CASIINGTGGSGANVLTF
TRBV5-4,.,.,TRBJ2-2,TGTGCCAGCAGCATAGTTACCGGGGAGCTGTTTTTT,CASSIVTGELFF
TRBV11-3,TRBD2,.,TRBJ2-7,TGTGCCAGCAGCTTAGATGGGACTAGATCTCTCGAGCAGTACTTC,CASSLDGTRSLEQYF
TRBV5-1,.,once,TRBJ1-1,TGCGCCAGCAGCCTGATCGGTTTGAACACTGAAGCTTTCTTT,CASSLIGLNTEAFF
TRBV13,.,.,TRBJ2-1,TGTGCCAGCAGCCGCGGGACAGACCGACCCTATGAGCAGTTCTTC,CASSRGTDRPYEQFF
TRBV3-1/TRBV3-2,TRBD1,.,TRBJ2-2,TGTGCCAGCAGCCCCCACGGGACAGGGGGCCCCAACACCGGGGAGCTGTTTTTT,CASSPHGTGGPNTGELFF
TRBV2,.,.,TRBJ1-6,TGTGCCAGCAGTCAACCACCCGACAGTCTCAATTCACCCCTCCACTTT,CASSQPPDSLNSPLHF
TRBV3-1/TRBV3-2,.,.,TRBJ2-1,TGTGCCAGCAGCCTTAGACAGGAGCAGTTCTTC,CASSLRQEQFF
TRBV4-2,TRBD1,.,TRBJ2-5,TGTGCCAGCAGCCGGGTACCGGACAGGGGTCAGACCCAGTACTTC,CASSRVPDRGQTQYF
TRBV7-9,.,once,TRBJ1-4,TGTGCCAGCAGCCCCCCGGGCGGAGGGAACGAAAAACTGTTTTTT,CASSPPGGGNEKLFF
TRBV20-1,TRBD1,.,TRBJ2-7,TGCAGCGGGACAGGGGGCTACGAGCAGTACTTC,CSGTGGYEQYF
TRBV4-2,.,.,TRBJ2-5,TGTGCCAGCAGCCAAGTGGTGGGGGCCTGGGAGACCCAGTACTTC,CASSQVVGAWETQYF
TRBV6-4,.,once,TRBJ1-2,TGTGCCAGCAAGGCGACAGGATCTAACTATGGCTACACCTTC,CASKATGSNYGYTF
TRBV21-1,.,many,TRBJ1-1,TGTGCCAGCAGCAAAGCAGTAACAGTACATGCTTTCTTT,CASSKAVTVHAFF
TRBV7-9,.,few,TRBJ1-6,TGTGCCAGCAGCCGGGACTATAATTCACCCCTCCACTTT,CASSRDYNSPLHF
TRBV29-1,.,few,TRBJ1-1,TGCAGCGTTAGGACTGCGAGCCTGAACACTGAAGCTTTCTTT,CSVRTASLNTEAFF